This paragraph reports one TCR beta chain. Its recognized antigen is unknown. No much larger clonotype is one base removed from it; base qualities were not supplied. This sample was taken from a study of blood T cell repertoires in COVID-19 (dated by TCRdb to the early 2020s). Study-level background: The collaborator samples originated in the United States, Italy and Spain and spanned the acute and convalescent phases of COVID-19. The material from the prospective study consisted of cDNA or gDNA derived from T cells, B-cell-depleted T cells, or PBMCs. The dataset comprised deeply sampled blood TCRbeta repertoires from subjects exposed to, actively infected with, or recovered from COVID-19. A freely available public database, intended as a resource for researchers studying the immune response to SARS-CoV-2, is where the repertoires were released. The samples were drawn from the first 160 participants of the ongoing ImmuneRACE study and from 950 to 1,500 subjects provided by 6 global collaborators. Sample metadata almost always included a de-identified subject ID, COVID-19 status, age in years and sex. Where HLA class I and class II types were available, the types were taken from metadata supplied by the sample provider, not from assay-based typing.

TCRbeta CDR3 regions were amplified from genomic DNA by means of the immunoSEQ Assay, a bias-controlled multiplex PCR. As for how the authors treated the data: Nucleated cell counts per sample were estimated from amplification of reference gene primers within the assay. To quantify the absolute abundance of each unique TCRbeta CDR3 rearrangement, sequence reads were collapsed and filtered. For each sample, productive Simpson clonality was calculated as the square root of Simpson's diversity index across productive rearrangements. TCRdb stores this immuneACCESS table with in-frame sequences only. Part of the clones is absent; in the studies checked, under half of the shortfall reflects unresolved V genes, and no reason is known for the rest. The DNA was the basis for D and trimming; V, J and clone size are from that table. This sample is represented by 100,000 or so clones; 60% to 80% of them were singletons. The ten top clones hold around 14% of the sample.

What the research found in general, with its limitations: The amount of clinical and demographic metadata varied by source and participant and was provided uncurated.

V is cut by 5 bases and J by 1 base, and the space between the germline ends is 8 bases. CDR3 length: 13 amino acids, cysteine to phenylalanine. The entry retains the CDR3 DNA only, 39 bases that are in frame from base 1. The germline V gene (reference sequence) yields LNHDA for CDR1 and SQIVND for CDR2. Each collaborating institution followed its own protocols to collect whole blood in K2EDTA tubes. For TCRbeta analysis, collaborators shipped samples as frozen whole blood, isolated PBMCs, or DNA extracted from either of those sample types. This TCR was recovered from a woman of 80 years or more with acute or convalescent COVID-19. In this chain, TRBV19 is recombined with TRBJ2-5; TRBD2 is a possible D gene, resting on 5 matching bases. Sequencing used peripheral blood. CDR3 region: CASSYGLQETQYF. Here is the DNA: TGTGCCAGTAGTTACGGACTCCAAGAGACCCAGTACTTC.